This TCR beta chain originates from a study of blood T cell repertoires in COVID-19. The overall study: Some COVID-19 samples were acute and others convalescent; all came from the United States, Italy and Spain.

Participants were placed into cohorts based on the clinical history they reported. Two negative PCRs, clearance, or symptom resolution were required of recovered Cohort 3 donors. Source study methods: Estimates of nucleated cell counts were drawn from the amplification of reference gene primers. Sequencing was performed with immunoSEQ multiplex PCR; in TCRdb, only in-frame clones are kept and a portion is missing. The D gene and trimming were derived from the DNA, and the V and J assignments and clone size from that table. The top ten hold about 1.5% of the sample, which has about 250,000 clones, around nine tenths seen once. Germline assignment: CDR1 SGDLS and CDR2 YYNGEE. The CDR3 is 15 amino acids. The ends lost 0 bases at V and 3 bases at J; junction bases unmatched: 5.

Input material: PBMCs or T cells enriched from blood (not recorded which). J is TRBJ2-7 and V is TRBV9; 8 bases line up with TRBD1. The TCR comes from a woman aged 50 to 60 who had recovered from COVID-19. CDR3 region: CASSVAGTGLYEQYF. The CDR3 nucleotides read TGTGCCAGCAGCGTAGCCGGGACAGGCCTCTACGAGCAGTACTTC.